This T cell receptor (beta chain) emerged from a study of CD4 T cells in relation to SARS-CoV-2 and coronaviruses. Germline CDR1 SGHNT, CDR2 YYREEE (reference sequence). The CDR3 extends over 16 amino acids. V lost 10 bases, J lost 1 base, and 21 bases lay in between. This clone was seen just once. Sequenced by immunoSEQ multiplex PCR; TCRdb stores in-frame clones only, minus some. The data show roughly 36,000 clones, 80% to 90% seen once. Sequences were obtained from memory CD4+ T cells from PBMCs. The clonotype originates from an adult with COVID-19. This chain joins TRBV5-4 and TRBJ2-1; TRBD2 might be the D (7 bases). The CDR3 nucleotides are TGTGCCGCTAAAGAGGGGGGGGGAGGATCCTACAATGAGCAGTTCTTC. It encodes CAAKEGGGGSYNEQFF.